This T cell receptor beta chain was recorded in a study of T cells in Graves' hyperthyroidism and ophthalmopathy. The study's findings and limits: For ophthalmopathy, model prediction preceded onset by a median roughly 6.2 months. Blood also showed most of the thyroid clonotypes that were expanded above 0.001.

With respect to this clonotype: Its antigen remains unknown. This sequence may be a read error, since a much larger clone differs from it by one base.

CDR3 length: 14 amino acids. Amplification targeted TCR beta CDR3 regions from RNA transcripts. The TCR CDR3 was amplified in a first-round RT-PCR using the HTBI primer set. A single record per CDR3 protein comes from TCRdb applying MiXCR to the multiplex PCR reads. Of about 330,000 distinct CDR3 sequences detected, roughly 15% appear once; the ten largest clones hold 34%. Each ophthalmopathy patient scored at least 3 on the Clinical Activity Score and at least 4 on NOSPECS grade, with duration under 3 months. Out of roughly 10 ml of fresh peripheral blood came the PBMCs. V and J are TRBV12-3 or TRBV12-4 and TRBJ2-1; 8 nucleotides match TRBD2. The TCR comes from a middle-aged woman with Graves' ophthalmopathy. Sequenced: blood. The CDR3 loop is CASRAPGLVNGQFF. The DNA for the CDR3 is TGTGCCAGCAGAGCTCCGGGACTAGTCAATGGGCAGTTCTTC.